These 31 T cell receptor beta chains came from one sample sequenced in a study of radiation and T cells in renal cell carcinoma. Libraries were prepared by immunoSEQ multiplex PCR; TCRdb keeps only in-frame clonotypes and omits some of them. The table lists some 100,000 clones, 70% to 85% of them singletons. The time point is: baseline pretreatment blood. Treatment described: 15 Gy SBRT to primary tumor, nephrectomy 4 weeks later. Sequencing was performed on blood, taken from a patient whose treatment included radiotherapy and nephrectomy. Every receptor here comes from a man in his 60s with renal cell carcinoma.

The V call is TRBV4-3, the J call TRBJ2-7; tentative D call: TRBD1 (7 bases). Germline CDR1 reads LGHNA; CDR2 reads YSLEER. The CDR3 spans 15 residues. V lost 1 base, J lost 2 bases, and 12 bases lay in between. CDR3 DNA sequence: TGCGCCAGCAGCCAAGGACAGGGAGGTCCCTACGAGCAGTACTTC. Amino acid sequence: CASSQGQGGPYEQYF.

For the CDR3, the DNA is TGTGCCAGCAGCCAAGCCAGGTCGGCAGAGAGAGAGACCCAGTACTTC. The encoded protein is CASSQARSAERETQYF. This chain links TRBV14 with TRBJ2-5; D is ambiguous. CDR1 SGHDN and CDR2 FVKESK come from the germline V gene. The germline V and J ends were trimmed by 1 base and 4 bases, with 16 bases remaining between them. This CDR3 contains 16 residues.

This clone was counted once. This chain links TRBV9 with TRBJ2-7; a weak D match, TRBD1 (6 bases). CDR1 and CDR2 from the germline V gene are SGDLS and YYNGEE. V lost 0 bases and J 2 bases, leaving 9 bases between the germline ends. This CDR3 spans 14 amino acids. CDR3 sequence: CASSVAPGAYEQYF. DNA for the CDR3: TGTGCCAGCAGCGTAGCTCCAGGGGCCTACGAGCAGTACTTC.

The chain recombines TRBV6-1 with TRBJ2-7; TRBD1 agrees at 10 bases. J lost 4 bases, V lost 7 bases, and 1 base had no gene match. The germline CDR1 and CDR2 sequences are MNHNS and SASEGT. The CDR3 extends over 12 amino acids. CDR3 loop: CASKDRGYEQYF. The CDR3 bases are TGTGCCAGCAAGGACAGGGGGTACGAGCAGTACTTC.

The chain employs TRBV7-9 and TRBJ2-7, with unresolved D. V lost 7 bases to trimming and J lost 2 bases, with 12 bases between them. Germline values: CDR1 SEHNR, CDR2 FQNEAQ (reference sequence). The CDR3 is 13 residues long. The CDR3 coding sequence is TGTGCCAGCACCTTTTCGGCCACCTACGAGCAGTACTTC. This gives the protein CASTFSATYEQYF. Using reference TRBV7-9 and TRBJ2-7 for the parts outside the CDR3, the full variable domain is DTGVSQNPRHKITKRGQNVTFRCDPISEHNRLYWYRQTLGQGPEFLTYFQNEAQLEKSRLLSDRFSAERPKGSFSTLEIQRTEQGDSAMYLCASTFSATYEQYFGPGTRLTVT.

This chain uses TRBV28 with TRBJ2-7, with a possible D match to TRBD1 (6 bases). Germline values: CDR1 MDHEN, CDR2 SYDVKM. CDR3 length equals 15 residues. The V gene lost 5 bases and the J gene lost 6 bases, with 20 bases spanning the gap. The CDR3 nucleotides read TGTGCCAGCAGTCTGCCGACAGGCCTCATCGGCGAGCAGTACTTC. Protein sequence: CASSLPTGLIGEQYF. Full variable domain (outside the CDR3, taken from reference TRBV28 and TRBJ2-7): DVKVTQSSRYLVKRTGEKVFLECVQDMDHENMFWYRQDPGLGLRLIYFSYDVKMKEKGDIPEGYSVSREKKERFSLILESASTNQTSMYLCASSLPTGLIGEQYFGPGTRLTVT.

CDR3 in amino acids: CASSQRSHVDTGELFF. CDR3 in DNA: TGTGCCAGCAGCCAGAGGTCCCACGTCGACACCGGGGAGCTGTTTTTT. The chain carries TRBV4-2 and TRBJ2-2; D remains ambiguous. This CDR3 has 16 amino acids. Per germline, CDR1 LGHNA and CDR2 YNFKEQ. The ends were cut back, 3 bases at V and 3 bases at J, with 14 bases in the middle.

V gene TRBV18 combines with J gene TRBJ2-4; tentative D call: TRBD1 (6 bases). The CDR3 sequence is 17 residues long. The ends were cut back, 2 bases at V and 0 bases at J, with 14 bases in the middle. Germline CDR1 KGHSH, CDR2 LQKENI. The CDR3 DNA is TGTGCCAGCTCACCATACGGACAGCAAGTAGCCAAAAACATTCAGTACTTC. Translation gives CASSPYGQQVAKNIQYF.

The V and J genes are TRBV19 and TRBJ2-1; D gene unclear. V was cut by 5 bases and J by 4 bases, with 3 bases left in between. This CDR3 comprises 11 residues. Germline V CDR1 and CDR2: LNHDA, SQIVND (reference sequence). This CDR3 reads CASSQYNEQFF. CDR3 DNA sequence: TGTGCCAGTAGTCAATACAATGAGCAGTTCTTC.

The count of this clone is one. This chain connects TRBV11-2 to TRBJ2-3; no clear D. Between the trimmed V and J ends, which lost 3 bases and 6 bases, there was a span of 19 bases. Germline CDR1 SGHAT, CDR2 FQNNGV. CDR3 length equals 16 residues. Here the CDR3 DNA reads TGTGCCAGCAGCTTGAATTTAGCTTGGGCCGCGGATACGCAGTATTTT. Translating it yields CASSLNLAWAADTQYF.

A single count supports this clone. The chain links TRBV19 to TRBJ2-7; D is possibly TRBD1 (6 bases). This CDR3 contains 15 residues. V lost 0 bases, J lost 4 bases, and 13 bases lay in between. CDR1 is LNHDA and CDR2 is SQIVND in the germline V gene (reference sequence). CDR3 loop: CASSIEIWGQYEQYF. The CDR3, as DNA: TGTGCCAGTAGTATAGAGATCTGGGGACAATACGAGCAGTACTTC. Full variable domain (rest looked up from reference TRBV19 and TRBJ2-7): DGGITQSPKYLFRKEGQNVTLSCEQNLNHDAMYWYRQDPGQGLRLIYYSQIVNDFQKGDIAEGYSVSREKKESFPLTVTSAQKNPTAFYLCASSIEIWGQYEQYFGPGTRLTVT.

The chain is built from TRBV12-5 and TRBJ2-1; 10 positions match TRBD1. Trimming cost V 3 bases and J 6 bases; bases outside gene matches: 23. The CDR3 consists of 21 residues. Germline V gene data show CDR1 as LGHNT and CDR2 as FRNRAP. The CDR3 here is CASGFSSGTGAGGFLSNEQFF. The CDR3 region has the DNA TGTGCTAGTGGTTTTTCCTCCGGGACAGGGGCTGGGGGATTTTTAAGCAATGAGCAGTTCTTC.

CDR3 in amino acids: CASSLVPMGLAGYNEQFF. The CDR3, as DNA: TGTGCCAGCAGCTTAGTACCTATGGGACTAGCGGGGTACAATGAGCAGTTCTTC. The V and J genes are TRBV7-9 and TRBJ2-1; 13 nucleotides agree with TRBD2. Unmatched junction bases numbered 7, after V lost 1 base and J lost 4 bases. Germline CDR1 reads SEHNR; CDR2 reads FQNEAQ (reference sequence). The CDR3 loop spans 18 amino acids.

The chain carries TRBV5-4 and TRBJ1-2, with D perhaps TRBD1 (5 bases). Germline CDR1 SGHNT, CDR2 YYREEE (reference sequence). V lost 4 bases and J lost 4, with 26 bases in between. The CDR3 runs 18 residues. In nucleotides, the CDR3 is TGTGCCAGCAGCCCCCCCGATGGAGGGGCTCCCGCTAGCTATGGCTACACCTTC. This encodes CASSPPDGGAPASYGYTF.

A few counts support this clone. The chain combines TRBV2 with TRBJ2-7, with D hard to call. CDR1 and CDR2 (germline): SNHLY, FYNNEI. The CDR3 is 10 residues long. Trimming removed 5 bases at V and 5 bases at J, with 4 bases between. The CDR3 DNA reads TGTGCCAGCAGTTACAACGAGCAGTACTTC. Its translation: CASSYNEQYF.

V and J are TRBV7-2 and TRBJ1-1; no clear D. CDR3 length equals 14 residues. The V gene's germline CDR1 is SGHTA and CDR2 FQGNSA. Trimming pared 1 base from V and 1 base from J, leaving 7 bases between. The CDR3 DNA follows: TGTGCCAGCAGCTTAGATTGGGGGAACACTGAAGCTTTCTTT. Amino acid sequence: CASSLDWGNTEAFF.

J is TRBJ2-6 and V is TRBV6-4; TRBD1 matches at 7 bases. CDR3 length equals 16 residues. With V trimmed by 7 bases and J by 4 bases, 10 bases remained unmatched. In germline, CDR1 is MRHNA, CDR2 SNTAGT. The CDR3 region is CASTLVRGRGANVLTF. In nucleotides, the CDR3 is TGTGCCAGCACCCTGGTGAGGGGGCGCGGGGCCAACGTCCTGACTTTC.

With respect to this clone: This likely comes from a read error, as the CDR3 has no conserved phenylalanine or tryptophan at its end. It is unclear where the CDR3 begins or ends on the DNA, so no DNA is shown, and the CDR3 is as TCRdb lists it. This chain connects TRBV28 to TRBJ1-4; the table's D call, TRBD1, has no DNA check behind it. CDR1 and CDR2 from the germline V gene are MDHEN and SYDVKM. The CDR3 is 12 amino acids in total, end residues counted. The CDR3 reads CASSSYLGDRAI.

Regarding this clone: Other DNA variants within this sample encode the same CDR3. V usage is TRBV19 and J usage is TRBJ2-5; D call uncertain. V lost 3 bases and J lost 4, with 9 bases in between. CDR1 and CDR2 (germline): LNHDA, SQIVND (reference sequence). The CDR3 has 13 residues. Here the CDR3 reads CASSIGPRETQYF. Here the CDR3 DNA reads TGTGCCAGTAGTATCGGCCCGCGAGAGACCCAGTACTTC.

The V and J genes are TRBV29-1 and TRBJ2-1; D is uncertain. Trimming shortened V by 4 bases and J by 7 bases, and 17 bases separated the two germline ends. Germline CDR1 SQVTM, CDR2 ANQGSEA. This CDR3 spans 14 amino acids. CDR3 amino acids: CSVVGGRARNEQFF. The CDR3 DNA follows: TGCAGCGTTGTGGGCGGTAGGGCCCGGAATGAGCAGTTCTTC.

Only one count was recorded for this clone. The CDR3 reads CASSPTRLAGGDSYEQYF. DNA for the CDR3: TGTGCCAGTAGCCCCACCCGGCTCGCGGGAGGGGACTCCTACGAGCAGTACTTC. The J gene is TRBJ2-7, the V gene TRBV19; 9 bases align to TRBD2. Germline trimming cut 6 bases from V and 0 bases from J; bases unmatched to any gene: 15. Germline V gene data show CDR1 as LNHDA and CDR2 as SQIVND (reference sequence). This CDR3 comprises 18 residues.

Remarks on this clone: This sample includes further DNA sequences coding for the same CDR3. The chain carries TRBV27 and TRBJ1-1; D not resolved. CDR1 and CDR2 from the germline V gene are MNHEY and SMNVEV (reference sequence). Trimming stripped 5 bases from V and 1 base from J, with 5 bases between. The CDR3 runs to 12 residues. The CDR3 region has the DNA TGTGCCAGCAGTACGGCGAACACTGAAGCTTTCTTT. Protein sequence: CASSTANTEAFF.

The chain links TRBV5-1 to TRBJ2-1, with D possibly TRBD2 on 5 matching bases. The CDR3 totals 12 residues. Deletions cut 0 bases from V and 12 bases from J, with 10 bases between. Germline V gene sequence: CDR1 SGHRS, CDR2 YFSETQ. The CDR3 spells CASSLGRAGQFF. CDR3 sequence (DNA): TGCGCCAGCAGCTTGGGGCGGGCGGGGCAGTTCTTC.

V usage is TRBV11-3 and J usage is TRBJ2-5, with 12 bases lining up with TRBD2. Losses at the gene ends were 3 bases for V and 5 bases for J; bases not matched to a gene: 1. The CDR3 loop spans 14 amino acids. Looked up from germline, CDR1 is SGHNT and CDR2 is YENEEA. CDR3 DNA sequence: TGTGCCAGCAGCTTGACTAGCGGGAGTGAGACCCAGTACTTC. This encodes CASSLTSGSETQYF.

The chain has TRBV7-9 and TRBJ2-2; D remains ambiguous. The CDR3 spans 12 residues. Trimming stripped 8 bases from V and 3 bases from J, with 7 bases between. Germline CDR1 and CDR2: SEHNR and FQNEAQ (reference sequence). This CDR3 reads CASQHDTGELFF. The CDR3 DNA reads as TGTGCCAGCCAGCATGACACCGGGGAGCTGTTTTTT. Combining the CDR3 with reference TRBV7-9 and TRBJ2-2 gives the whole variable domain DTGVSQNPRHKITKRGQNVTFRCDPISEHNRLYWYRQTLGQGPEFLTYFQNEAQLEKSRLLSDRFSAERPKGSFSTLEIQRTEQGDSAMYLCASQHDTGELFFGEGSRLTVL.

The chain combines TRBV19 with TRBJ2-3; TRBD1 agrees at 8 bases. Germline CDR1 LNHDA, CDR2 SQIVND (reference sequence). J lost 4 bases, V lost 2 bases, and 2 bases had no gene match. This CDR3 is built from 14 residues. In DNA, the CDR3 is TGTGCCAGTAGTATACGGGACAGGTCAGATACGCAGTATTTT. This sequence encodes CASSIRDRSDTQYF.

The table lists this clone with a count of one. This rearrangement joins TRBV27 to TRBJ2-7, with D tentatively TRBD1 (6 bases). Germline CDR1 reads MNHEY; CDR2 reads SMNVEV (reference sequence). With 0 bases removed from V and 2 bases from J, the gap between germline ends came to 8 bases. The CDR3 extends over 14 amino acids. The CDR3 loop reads CASSLSAGAYEQYF. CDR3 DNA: TGTGCCAGCAGTTTATCAGCAGGGGCCTACGAGCAGTACTTC.

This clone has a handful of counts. CDR3 sequence: CASSLVRDISYEQYF. In DNA, the CDR3 is TGTGCCAGCAGCTTAGTTCGGGACATCTCCTACGAGCAGTACTTC. J is TRBJ2-7 and V is TRBV7-8, with D perhaps matching TRBD1 (6 bases). V lost 1 base, J lost 0 bases, and 10 bases lay in between. Germline CDR1 is SGHVS and CDR2 is FQNEAQ. This CDR3 has 15 residues.

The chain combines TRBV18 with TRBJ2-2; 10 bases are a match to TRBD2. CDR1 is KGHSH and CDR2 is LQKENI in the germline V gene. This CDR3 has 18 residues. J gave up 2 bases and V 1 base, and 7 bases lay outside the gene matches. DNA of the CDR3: TGTGCCAGCTCACCACGGTCTAGCGGGAGTCGCAACACCGGGGAGCTGTTTTTT. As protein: CASSPRSSGSRNTGELFF.

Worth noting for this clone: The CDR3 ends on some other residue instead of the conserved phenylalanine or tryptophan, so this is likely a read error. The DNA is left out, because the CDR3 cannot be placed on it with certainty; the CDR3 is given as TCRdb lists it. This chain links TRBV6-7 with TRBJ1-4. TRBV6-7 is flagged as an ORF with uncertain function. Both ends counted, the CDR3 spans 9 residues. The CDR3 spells CASRDSHKI.

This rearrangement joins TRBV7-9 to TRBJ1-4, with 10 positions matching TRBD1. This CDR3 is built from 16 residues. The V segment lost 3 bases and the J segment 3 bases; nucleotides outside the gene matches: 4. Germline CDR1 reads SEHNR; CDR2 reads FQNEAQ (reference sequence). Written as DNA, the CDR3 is TGTGCCAGCAGCTTGGGACAGGGGCCCTCTAATGAAAAACTGTTTTTT. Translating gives CASSLGQGPSNEKLFF.